Listed here are 19 T cell receptor beta chains from one sample, sequenced in a study of blood T cells in healthy people across ages. Sample-barcoded 5' priming and a J-beta primer mix drove a second PCR of roughly 6 to 12 cycles. TCRdb recomputed calls from the 5' RACE reads with MiXCR, one row per CDR3 protein. The sample lists fewer than 750,000 distinct CDR3 sequences, about 51% occurring once. The specimen was blood. These receptors were collected from an elderly woman in good health.

The rearrangement uses TRBV28 and TRBJ1-1; D perhaps matches TRBD1 (6 bases). V lost 3 bases and J 4 bases, leaving 12 bases between the germline ends. The CDR3 runs to 14 residues. CDR1 is MDHEN, CDR2 SYDVKM, per germline. CDR3: CASSLPGEVTEAFF. DNA for the CDR3: TGTGCCAGCAGTTTGCCAGGGGAAGTCACTGAAGCTTTCTTT.

The table lists this clonotype with many counts. The chain couples TRBV14 to TRBJ1-4; no clear D gene. There are 15 residues in the CDR3. Germline V gene sequence: CDR1 SGHDN, CDR2 FVKESK. V was clipped by 4 bases and J by 0 bases, with 9 bases between them. In DNA, the CDR3 is TGTGCCAGCAGCCGCCACCCAACAACTAATGAAAAACTGTTTTTT. Translating gives CASSRHPTTNEKLFF.

This clonotype was counted a few times. This chain connects TRBV3-1 to TRBJ2-5, with 9 bases identical to TRBD1. The junction had 6 bases not matched to a gene; V was cut back by 4 bases and J by 3 bases. Germline CDR1 reads LGHDT; CDR2 reads YNNKEL (reference sequence). The CDR3 runs 15 residues. In nucleotides, the CDR3 is TGTGCCAGCAGCCGAGAACAGGGGGCTAAAGAGACCCAGTACTTC. Translated, it gives CASSREQGAKETQYF.

This chain links TRBV5-6 with TRBJ2-5, with D tentatively TRBD2 (5 bases). V was cut by 4 bases and J by 0 bases, with 13 bases left in between. CDR3 length: 15 residues. The V gene's germline CDR1 is SGHDT and CDR2 YYEEEE. The CDR3 DNA reads TGTGCCAGCAGCCTTGTACGGGAATACCAAGAGACCCAGTACTTC. Encoded protein: CASSLVREYQETQYF.

Of note for this clonotype: A much larger clone differs from this one at a single base, so this may be a read error. The chain couples TRBV28 to TRBJ2-1; D remains unclear. The DNA end is a closer match to TRBJ2-7, so the J assignment may be wrong. The CDR3 contains 14 residues. The germline V gene has CDR1 MDHEN and CDR2 SYDVKM. CDR3 DNA sequence: TGTGCCAGCAGGTCTTTAAGCTCCTACAATGAGCAGTACTTC. Translated: CASRSLSSYNEQYF.

This clonotype was detected many times. The CDR3 DNA reads as TGCAGTGTCAGGGCGGGCCAAGAGACCCAGTACTTC. It translates to CSVRAGQETQYF. V gene TRBV20-1 combines with J gene TRBJ2-5; D may correspond to TRBD1 or TRBD2 (5 bases each). With 7 bases removed from V and 1 base from J, the gap between germline ends came to 10 bases. Germline loops: CDR1 DFQATT, CDR2 SNEGSKA (reference sequence). CDR3 length: 12 residues.

V and J are TRBV20-1 and TRBJ2-3; 9 positions agree with TRBD2. The CDR3 runs 14 residues. Germline V gene sequence: CDR1 DFQATT, CDR2 SNEGSKA (reference sequence). V shed 6 bases, J shed 1 base, and the junction held 5 bases outside the gene matches. CDR3 amino acids: CSAVAGVRTDTQYF. CDR3 nucleotides: TGCAGTGCAGTAGCGGGAGTGCGCACAGATACGCAGTATTTT.

The table lists this clonotype with many counts. Its ends do not fully match the called genes, so a read error is possible. This chain links TRBV29-1 with TRBJ2-3; 12 positions agree with TRBD1. This CDR3 comprises 13 residues. Germline V CDR1 and CDR2: SQVTM, ANQGSEA. CDR3 sequence (DNA): TGTAGCGCTTGGGGACAGGGGGCACGAACGCAGTATTTT. Translation gives CSAWGQGARTQYF.

Ten or more counts support this clonotype. This chain links TRBV12-3 or TRBV12-4 with TRBJ1-4; D gene uncertain. V lost 3 bases to trimming and J lost 5 bases, with 10 bases between them. The CDR3 loop spans 14 amino acids. CDR3 amino acids: CASSFRGGNEKLFF. The CDR3 DNA follows: TGTGCCAGCAGTTTTCGGGGAGGAAATGAAAAACTGTTTTTT.

V usage is TRBV29-1 and J usage is TRBJ2-2; D might be TRBD1 (5 bases). Trimming shortened V by 4 bases and J by 3 bases, and 12 bases separated the two germline ends. Germline assignment: CDR1 SQVTM and CDR2 ANQGSEA. CDR3 size: 14 residues. CDR3: CSVGKGSDTGELFF. CDR3 bases: TGCAGCGTTGGAAAGGGGTCGGACACCGGGGAGCTGTTTTTT.

This clonotype was seen just once. It may be a read error: a sequence one base away is much more abundant. The rearrangement joins TRBV12-3 or TRBV12-4 to TRBJ1-6, with D uncertain. The V gene lost 5 bases and the J gene lost 9 bases, with 17 bases spanning the gap. The CDR3 is 15 amino acids. CDR3 in DNA: TGTGCCAGCAGTCCTGAACAGCTAAGCAGTTCACCCCTCCACTTT. Translation: CASSPEQLSSSPLHF.

V is TRBV12-3 or TRBV12-4 and J is TRBJ1-5, with 8 bases fitting TRBD1. V was clipped by 6 bases and J by 6 bases; unmatched bases: 7. The CDR3 covers 14 residues. This CDR3 reads CASRIGQGGQPQHF. The CDR3 DNA reads TGTGCCAGCAGGATTGGACAGGGTGGTCAGCCCCAGCATTTT.

The chain recombines TRBV2 with TRBJ1-4; 8 bases are a match to TRBD1. Trimming took 5 bases from V and 11 from J; bases not matched to a gene: 4. The CDR3 contains 12 residues. CDR1 and CDR2 (germline): SNHLY, FYNNEI. CDR3: CASSTDRGKLFF. The CDR3 coding sequence is TGTGCCAGCAGTACTGACAGGGGTAAACTGTTTTTT.

Details on this clonotype: A clone one base away is much larger, so this may be a read error. V gene TRBV5-4 combines with J gene TRBJ1-2, with D maybe TRBD1 (5 bases). CDR1 SGHNT and CDR2 YYREEE come from the germline V gene (reference sequence). The CDR3 is 15 residues long. As DNA, the CDR3 is TGTGCCGGCAGCTTGGGGTCGGGGCTCCCCTATGGCTACACCTTC. It is translated as CAGSLGSGLPYGYTF.

This clonotype was observed many times. The V gene is TRBV28, the J gene TRBJ2-7; a weak D match, TRBD2 (5 bases). The CDR3 length is 15 residues. Germline V gives CDR1 MDHEN, CDR2 SYDVKM. Trimming pared 6 bases from V and 0 bases from J, leaving 15 bases between. The CDR3 nucleotides are TGTGCCAGCAGACCGCTAGCTCCTAGCTCCTACGAGCAGTACTTC. It specifies CASRPLAPSSYEQYF.

The rearrangement joins TRBV12-3 or TRBV12-4 to TRBJ2-1, with no clear D. This CDR3 has 14 amino acids. Trimming shortened V by 11 bases and J by 5 bases, and 19 bases separated the two germline ends. CDR3 DNA: TGTGCCGGCACTATCGGCCAACTCCACAATGAGCAGTTCTTC. Amino acid sequence: CAGTIGQLHNEQFF.

This clonotype has more than one count but fewer than ten. The chain couples TRBV5-1 to TRBJ2-1; 9 bases map to TRBD2. The CDR3 runs 17 residues. The germline gives CDR1 SGHRS, CDR2 YFSETQ. Trimming at V came to 3 bases and at J to 0 bases, leaving 7 bases not matched to a gene. CDR3 coding DNA: TGCGCCAGCAGCTGGGGACTAGCTTCGAGCTCCTACAATGAGCAGTTCTTC. This gives the protein CASSWGLASSSYNEQFF.

The V call is TRBV3-1, the J call TRBJ1-2; D is possibly TRBD1 (5 bases). In germline, CDR1 is LGHDT, CDR2 YNNKEL (reference sequence). There are 13 residues in the CDR3. Trimming took off 4 bases at V and 3 bases at J, with 9 bases between the two ends. CDR3 sequence: CASSPVRDYGYTF. CDR3 sequence (DNA): TGTGCCAGCAGCCCAGTCAGGGACTATGGCTACACCTTC.

This rearrangement joins TRBV7-9 to TRBJ2-5, with TRBD2 matching 7 bases. CDR1 and CDR2 from the germline V gene are SEHNR and FQNEAQ (reference sequence). The CDR3 sequence is 14 residues long. With 2 bases clipped from V and 4 bases from J, the junction kept 4 bases outside the gene matches. This chain's CDR3 is CASSLRLAVETQYF. The CDR3 DNA reads as TGTGCCAGCAGCTTACGACTAGCTGTAGAGACCCAGTACTTC.